The 14 T cell receptor beta chains listed next were all sequenced from one sample in a study of blood T cell repertoires in COVID-19. Some clones are missing from TCRdb's copy, which holds only in-frame ones; the method was immunoSEQ multiplex PCR. This sample has more than 95,000 clones, with about nine tenths found just once. Sequencing was carried out using peripheral blood. All receptors derive from a woman older than 75 in a cohort sampled during active COVID-19.

This clone was observed a few times. This chain connects TRBV14 to TRBJ2-1; the D gene is possibly TRBD2 (6 bases). There are 16 residues in the CDR3. Germline CDR1 and CDR2: SGHDN and FVKESK. Trimming pared 4 bases from V and 0 bases from J, leaving 13 bases between. The CDR3 DNA follows: TGTGCCAGCAGCCCCCTTGCCGGGAGCTCCTACAATGAGCAGTTCTTC. This encodes CASSPLAGSSYNEQFF.

This chain links TRBV6-5 with TRBJ1-1; 9 bases line up with TRBD1. The CDR3 is 13 residues long. CDR1 and CDR2 from the germline V gene are MNHEY and SVGAGI. V gave up 8 bases and J gave up 3 bases; unmatched junction bases: 4. In DNA form, the CDR3 reads TGTGCCAGCGCCGACAGGGGGGACACTGAAGCTTTCTTT. Translating it yields CASADRGDTEAFF.

The chain is built from TRBV6-5 and TRBJ2-1; possibly TRBD2 for D (6 bases). V lost 7 bases, J lost 5 bases, and 12 bases lay in between. The CDR3 is made up of 13 amino acids. From germline, CDR1 is MNHEY and CDR2 SVGAGI. CDR3 DNA sequence: TGTGCCAGCATCGTCGGGGGAAACAATGAGCAGTTCTTC. It codes for CASIVGGNNEQFF.

V is TRBV24-1 and J is TRBJ2-1; D remains unclear. CDR3 length equals 13 residues. The germline V and J ends were trimmed by 3 bases and 10 bases, with 12 bases remaining between them. CDR1 is KGHDR and CDR2 is SFDVKD in the germline V gene. The DNA of the CDR3 is TGTGCCACCAGTGATCTTGGCCACCCGGAGCAGTTCTTC. This sequence encodes CATSDLGHPEQFF.

This clone has a handful of counts. The chain joins TRBV25-1 to TRBJ1-5, with TRBD1 matching over 7 bases. Germline trimming cut 6 bases from V and 3 bases from J; bases unmatched to any gene: 8. The CDR3 is made up of 15 amino acids. Germline lookup yields CDR1 MGHDK and CDR2 SYGVNS. CDR3 bases: TGTGCCAGCAGAGGCGCCGGGACAGACAATCAGCCCCAGCATTTT. Translation: CASRGAGTDNQPQHF.

The chain joins TRBV5-4 to TRBJ2-5, with TRBD2 matching over 8 bases. This CDR3 comprises 14 residues. CDR1 and CDR2 from the germline V gene are SGHNT and YYREEE (reference sequence). V shed 1 base, J shed 1 base, and the junction held 0 bases outside the gene matches. The CDR3, as DNA: TGTGCCAGCAGCTTGAGCGGGAGCCAAGAGACCCAGTACTTC. Translated, it gives CASSLSGSQETQYF. Full variable domain (remainder filled in from reference TRBV5-4 and TRBJ2-5): ETGVTQSPTHLIKTRGQQVTLRCSSQSGHNTVSWYQQALGQGPQFIFQYYREEENGRGNFPPRFSGLQFPNYSSELNVNALELDDSALYLCASSLSGSQETQYFGPGTRLLVL.

The chain uses TRBV19 and TRBJ2-7, with D tentatively TRBD2 (7 bases). Germline V lookup: CDR1 LNHDA, CDR2 SQIVND (reference sequence). The CDR3 length is 17 residues. V gave up 2 bases and J gave up 2 bases, with 19 bases separating them. The CDR3 is CASSITQGGGSTYEQYF. The CDR3 coding sequence is TGTGCCAGTAGTATAACACAGGGCGGGGGTTCTACCTACGAGCAGTACTTC.

This sequence joins TRBV15 and TRBJ2-3; 7 nucleotides line up with TRBD2. Trimming cost V 0 bases and J 3 bases; bases outside gene matches: 9. Germline lookup yields CDR1 LNHNV and CDR2 YYDKDF (reference sequence). This CDR3 comprises 17 residues. The CDR3 nucleotides read TGTGCCACCAGCAGAGATGGAAAGGGGAGGGGTACAGATACGCAGTATTTT. It translates to CATSRDGKGRGTDTQYF.

The chain's CDR3 is CASNPRGGSTEAFF. The CDR3 DNA is TGTGCCAGCAACCCCAGGGGCGGATCCACTGAAGCTTTCTTT. The V and J genes are TRBV28 and TRBJ1-1; tentative D call: TRBD1 (6 bases). This CDR3 is 14 amino acids long. The V end lost 7 bases, the J end lost 4 bases, and 16 bases lay between the germline ends. Germline loops: CDR1 MDHEN, CDR2 SYDVKM.

This rearrangement joins TRBV12-5 to TRBJ2-7; TRBD1 agrees at 7 bases. The CDR3 spans 13 residues. The V gene end was trimmed by 5 bases and the J gene end by 0 bases; junction bases not matched to a gene: 1. From germline, CDR1 is LGHNT and CDR2 FRNRAP. CDR3 coding DNA: TGTGCTAGTGGTCGGGACAGCTCCTACGAGCAGTACTTC. Protein: CASGRDSSYEQYF. Full variable domain (remainder filled in from reference TRBV12-5 and TRBJ2-7): DARVTQTPRHKVTEMGQEVTMRCQPILGHNTVFWYRQTMMQGLELLAYFRNRAPLDDSGMPKDRFSAEMPDATLATLKIQPSEPRDSAVYFCASGRDSSYEQYFGPGTRLTVT.

This clone was detected only a few times. Here the CDR3 DNA reads TGTGCCACCAGTGACTTCGGGGAGGACAGGGTACAGTATTTT. Amino acids: CATSDFGEDRVQYF. The chain is built from TRBV24-1 and TRBJ2-3; TRBD1 matches at 8 bases. V was pared by 4 bases and J by 12 bases, with 11 bases of the junction left unmatched. Germline loops: CDR1 KGHDR, CDR2 SFDVKD. The CDR3 has 14 amino acids.

This chain joins TRBV29-1 and TRBJ2-3; D gene uncertain. This CDR3 contains 12 residues. V lost 3 bases to trimming and J lost 1 base, with 5 bases between them. Germline V gives CDR1 SQVTM, CDR2 ANQGSEA. The CDR3 sequence: CSVDSGTDTQYF. The CDR3 nucleotides are TGCAGCGTTGATTCTGGCACAGATACGCAGTATTTT.

This chain joins TRBV3-1 (or the pseudogene TRBV3-2) and TRBJ1-2; 7 nucleotides align to TRBD1. The ends lost 4 bases at V and 6 bases at J; junction bases unmatched: 5. Germline V gene data show CDR1 as LGHDT and CDR2 as YNNKEL (reference sequence). The CDR3 length is 13 residues. CDR3 sequence (DNA): TGTGCCAGCAGCCCACAGGGGATCGATGGCTACACCTTC. Protein sequence: CASSPQGIDGYTF.

The chain couples TRBV4-2 to TRBJ2-1; TRBD2 might be the D (5 bases). Germline V gene lookup returns CDR1 LGHNA and CDR2 YNFKEQ. The CDR3 covers 13 residues. V gave up 0 bases and J gave up 9 bases, with 9 bases separating them. CDR3 loop: CASSQDPEGEQFF. CDR3 nucleotide sequence: TGTGCCAGCAGCCAAGATCCTGAGGGTGAGCAGTTCTTC.